The present T cell receptor beta chain was sequenced within a study of T cell responses to AZD1222 COVID-19 vaccine. Overall study findings and caveats: In a largely white British group with more females than males, clonal diversity was possibly underestimated. Vaccine-associated CD4 TCRs spanned spike, dominant at 160-218 and 743-854. Spike-specific TCR depth and breadth grew after two AZD1222 doses.

Germline V CDR1 and CDR2: ENHRY, SYGVKD. The CDR3 sequence is 15 residues long. Unmatched junction bases numbered 9, after V lost 6 bases and J lost 2 bases. In regard to this clone: The antigen remains unidentified.

The protocol was immunoSEQ multiplex PCR, while the TCRdb copy is restricted to in-frame clones and leaves out a portion. In the table there are about 96,000 clones, 90% of which are singletons. The sequence derives from an adult in good health. The sample here was peripheral blood, taken on day 0 of AZD1222 vaccination. The chain joins TRBV10-3 to TRBJ2-7, with 8 bases matching TRBD1. CDR3 protein: CAISGPQGATYEQYF. The CDR3, as DNA: TGTGCCATCAGCGGTCCTCAGGGGGCCACCTACGAGCAGTACTTC.